The clone carrying this TCR beta chain came up many times. Its target is unknown. These data are taken from a study of spatial heterogeneity in lung cancer. Study-level information: From matched bulk RNA-seq came a T cell module score, which showed a strong correlation with TCR transcript counts in tumor regions. The library had UMIs, and each TCR and UMI pair averaged more than ten raw reads. Regarding the study as a whole: The number of expanded tumor alpha and beta chains correlated with mutation number.

The library protocol tagged each TCR cDNA with a unique molecular identifier. TCRdb ran MiXCR on the 5' RACE reads and lists one entry per CDR3 protein. The table has just over 9,500 distinct CDR3 sequences, around 9.3% seen once; the top ten hold about 13%. Regarding time point: sample taken at primary tumor resection. Tumor, nontumor lung or frozen PBMC supplied whole RNA, sequenced without sorting. Germline V gene data show CDR1 as SGHRS and CDR2 as YFSETQ. The CDR3 runs to 15 residues. Unmatched junction bases numbered 5, after V lost 0 bases and J lost 6 bases. The chain links TRBV5-1 to TRBJ2-7, with 11 bases matching TRBD2. The receptor was isolated from a female donor with early-stage non-small cell lung cancer. Sequenced material: lung tumor tissue, taken at surgery. In DNA form, the CDR3 reads TGCGCCAGCAGCTTGGCTCGGGGACTAGCGGCCGAGCAGTACTTC. As protein: CASSLARGLAAEQYF.